A single sample is the source of the 10 T cell receptor beta chains below, sequenced in a study of T-cell reconstitution after alpha-beta-depleted transplantation in children. Library preparation (for TCRbeta) was performed with unique molecular identifiers. TCRdb recomputed calls from the PCR reads with MiXCR, one row per CDR3 protein. The sample lists around 370,000 distinct CDR3 sequences, approximately 10% occurring once. The sample consisted of PBMCs from the stem cell graft donor, taken from the stem cell graft. The receptors here all came from a human donor who donated a stem cell graft to a child with acute lymphoblastic leukemia.

Turning to this clonotype: Sequence at one end of the junction differs from germline and may be a read error. The chain combines TRBV7-8 with TRBJ2-1; D is uncertain. The length of the CDR3 is 12 residues. Germline-derived CDR1 and CDR2 are SGHVS and FQNEAQ. The CDR3 protein is CASSSGYTEQFF. DNA for the CDR3: TGTGCCAGCAGCTCTGGGTACACTGAGCAGTTCTTC.

This clonotype was found many times. This chain connects TRBV28 to TRBJ2-7; D is perhaps TRBD1 (6 bases). V lost 4 bases and J 4 bases, leaving 17 bases between the germline ends. The CDR3 has 15 amino acids. Germline CDR1 reads MDHEN; CDR2 reads SYDVKM. The CDR3 loop is CASSSGWTVRYEQYF. In DNA form, the CDR3 reads TGTGCCAGCAGTTCTGGGTGGACAGTGAGGTACGAGCAGTACTTC.

This clonotype was detected a few times. This chain links TRBV5-1 with TRBJ2-5; TRBD1 matches at 7 bases. CDR1 SGHRS and CDR2 YFSETQ come from the germline V gene. V lost 1 base to trimming and J lost 2 bases; unmatched junction nucleotides: 5. The CDR3 length is 15 residues. Here the CDR3 DNA reads TGCGCCAGCAGCTTGACGGACAGGACTCAAGAGACCCAGTACTTC. It yields the protein CASSLTDRTQETQYF.

This clonotype was observed a few times. As DNA, the CDR3 is TGTGCCAGCAGTTCCTCAGCGGGGGAGAAGGAGACCCAGTACTTC. This codes for CASSSSAGEKETQYF. V and J are TRBV12-3 or TRBV12-4 and TRBJ2-5, with 8 bases lining up with TRBD2. The trim removed 4 bases at V and 5 bases at J, leaving 9 bases unmatched. The CDR3 totals 15 residues.

V gene TRBV7-9 combines with J gene TRBJ1-1, with TRBD1 as a possible D gene (5 bases). In germline, CDR1 is SEHNR, CDR2 FQNEAQ (reference sequence). Trimming stripped 4 bases from V and 3 bases from J, with 12 bases between. The CDR3 contains 14 residues. As DNA, the CDR3 is TGTGCCAGCAGCTCCGTATTGGGGGACACTGAAGCTTTCTTT. Amino acids: CASSSVLGDTEAFF.

This clonotype came up a few times. The chain recombines TRBV20-1 with TRBJ1-4; 9 nucleotides match TRBD1. V trimming: 0 bases; J trimming: 4 bases; junction bases outside the gene matches: 12. This CDR3 has 18 residues. The germline V gene encodes CDR1 DFQATT and CDR2 SNEGSKA (reference sequence). The CDR3, as DNA: TGCAGTGCTAGAGATCGGGCACAGGGGGCGTCCCTTAATGAAAAACTGTTTTTT. Protein sequence: CSARDRAQGASLNEKLFF.

This clonotype was picked up a small number of times. The V call is TRBV29-1, the J call TRBJ1-2; D may be TRBD1 (6 bases). Trimming took 6 bases from V and 0 from J, leaving 11 bases between them. The CDR3 is 13 amino acids. Per the germline V gene, CDR1 is SQVTM and CDR2 is ANQGSEA. The DNA for the CDR3 is TGCAGCGTGTCCAGGGGCTCTAACTATGGCTACACCTTC. Protein sequence: CSVSRGSNYGYTF.

This clonotype was observed a few times. The rearrangement uses TRBV5-1 and TRBJ2-7; no clear D gene. The CDR3 is made up of 12 amino acids. V was cut by 4 bases and J by 3 bases, with 8 bases left in between. Looked up from germline, CDR1 is SGHRS and CDR2 is YFSETQ. The DNA of the CDR3 is TGCGCCAGCAGCGACGTGGGCTACGAGCAGTACTTC. This codes for CASSDVGYEQYF. The complete variable domain, with remaining parts taken from reference TRBV5-1 and TRBJ2-7, reads KAGVTQTPRYLIKTRGQQVTLSCSPISGHRSVSWYQQTPGQGLQFLFEYFSETQRNKGNFPGRFSGRQFSNSRSEMNVSTLELGDSALYLCASSDVGYEQYFGPGTRLTVT.

This clonotype was detected a few times. This sequence joins TRBV24-1 and TRBJ2-7; weak D call: TRBD2 (5 bases). Trimming left V 1 base short and J 0 bases short, with 9 bases between. This CDR3 comprises 15 residues. The germline gives CDR1 KGHDR, CDR2 SFDVKD. In nucleotides, the CDR3 is TGTGCCACCAGTGATTTTCGAGGGAGCTCCTACGAGCAGTACTTC. This encodes CATSDFRGSSYEQYF.

This clonotype has a handful of counts. This chain links TRBV27 with TRBJ2-3, with D possibly TRBD2 on 6 matching bases. Trimming left V 5 bases short and J 0 bases short, with 15 bases between. The CDR3 extends over 16 amino acids. Germline loops: CDR1 MNHEY, CDR2 SMNVEV (reference sequence). The CDR3 spells CASSEGLSPSTDTQYF. CDR3 nucleotide sequence: TGTGCCAGCAGTGAGGGACTTAGCCCAAGCACAGATACGCAGTATTTT.